The 24 T cell receptor beta chains presented below share a single source sample, sequenced in a study of T cell responses to AZD1222 COVID-19 vaccine. Assay: immunoSEQ multiplex PCR; the TCRdb copy retains only in-frame clones and omits some. The data hold 150,000 to 180,000 clones, with roughly 90% observed a single time. Sample: peripheral blood, taken on day 0 of AZD1222 vaccination. Receptor source: an adult in good health.

V is TRBV5-1 and J is TRBJ1-4, with TRBD1 identical over 11 bases. The germline V gene encodes CDR1 SGHRS and CDR2 YFSETQ. The CDR3 loop spans 17 amino acids. With V trimmed by 4 bases and J by 2 bases, 7 bases remained unmatched. The CDR3 nucleotides are TGCGCCAGCAGCGACGGACAGGGGGCAGGGACTAATGAAAAACTGTTTTTT. It specifies CASSDGQGAGTNEKLFF.

The V and J genes are TRBV7-6 and TRBJ1-2, with D perhaps matching TRBD1 (5 bases). This CDR3 comprises 14 residues. V lost 5 bases, J lost 4 bases, and 14 bases lay in between. CDR1 is SGHVS, CDR2 FNYEAQ, per germline. The CDR3 region is CASSPTQGLYGYTF. DNA for the CDR3: TGTGCCAGCAGCCCTACCCAGGGCCTCTATGGCTACACCTTC.

This chain links TRBV6-6 with TRBJ1-2; D not resolved. CDR1 is MNHNY, CDR2 SVGAGI, per germline (reference sequence). V lost 6 bases to trimming and J lost 0 bases, with 5 bases between them. The CDR3 has 12 amino acids. The CDR3 DNA reads TGTGCCAGCAGGAGTCCTAACTATGGCTACACCTTC. It yields the protein CASRSPNYGYTF.

The V gene is TRBV11-3, the J gene TRBJ1-1, with D uncertain. V was shortened by 0 bases and J by 1 base, with 6 bases between the two germline ends. Germline CDR1 and CDR2: SGHNT and YENEEA. CDR3 size: 14 residues. The CDR3 sequence: CASSLDQENTEAFF. The CDR3 bases are TGTGCCAGCAGCTTAGATCAAGAGAACACTGAAGCTTTCTTT. The full variable domain, rest sourced from reference TRBV11-3 and TRBJ1-1, is EAGVVQSPRYKIIEKKQPVAFWCNPISGHNTLYWYLQNLGQGPELLIRYENEEAVDDSQLPKDRFSAERLKGVDSTLKIQPAELGDSAVYLCASSLDQENTEAFFGQGTRLTVV.

This clone was counted between two and nine times. The chain links TRBV4-2 to TRBJ1-4; 9 bases line up with TRBD1. V trimming: 4 bases; J trimming: 6 bases; junction bases outside the gene matches: 3. Germline CDR1 LGHNA, CDR2 YNFKEQ. The CDR3 spans 14 residues. DNA for the CDR3: TGTGCCAGCAGCCTTAGGGACAGGGATGAAAAACTGTTTTTT. This gives the protein CASSLRDRDEKLFF.

The rearrangement uses TRBV7-9 and TRBJ2-1, with 7 bases that match TRBD1. In germline, CDR1 is SEHNR, CDR2 FQNEAQ (reference sequence). CDR3 size: 15 residues. Losses at the gene ends were 1 base for V and 12 bases for J; bases not matched to a gene: 12. The DNA for the CDR3 is TGTGCCAGCAGCTTAGACGAGGGGGCGCTCGACTGGCAGTTCTTC. This codes for CASSLDEGALDWQFF. The full variable domain, completed using reference TRBV7-9 and TRBJ2-1, is DTGVSQNPRHKITKRGQNVTFRCDPISEHNRLYWYRQTLGQGPEFLTYFQNEAQLEKSRLLSDRFSAERPKGSFSTLEIQRTEQGDSAMYLCASSLDEGALDWQFFGPGTRLTVL.

This clone occurred a few times. The J gene is TRBJ2-3, the V gene TRBV12-5; either TRBD1 or TRBD2 may fit D (5 bases each). Germline CDR1 LGHNT, CDR2 FRNRAP. Trimming removed 2 bases from V and 5 bases from J, with 17 bases in between. This CDR3 spans 16 amino acids. Here the CDR3 reads CASGLLRGTAGDTQYF. The CDR3 DNA follows: TGTGCTAGTGGTTTGCTGAGGGGTACAGCCGGAGATACGCAGTATTTT.

The chain links TRBV6-5 to TRBJ1-3, with 9 positions matching TRBD1. The CDR3 loop spans 15 amino acids. The V gene end was trimmed by 4 bases and the J gene end by 3 bases; junction bases not matched to a gene: 4. Germline loops: CDR1 MNHEY, CDR2 SVGAGI. Here the CDR3 DNA reads TGTGCCAGCAGTTCTCCGGACAGGGGTGGAAACACCATATATTTT. Its translation: CASSSPDRGGNTIYF.

This chain connects TRBV6-6 to TRBJ1-5, with 9 bases matching TRBD1. Germline V gene data show CDR1 as MNHNY and CDR2 as SVGAGI (reference sequence). Trimming cost V 8 bases and J 0 bases; bases outside gene matches: 8. The CDR3 contains 16 residues. The CDR3 loop is CASANRGPYSNQPQHF. Written as DNA, the CDR3 is TGTGCCAGCGCAAACAGGGGGCCCTATAGCAATCAGCCCCAGCATTTT.

The chain joins TRBV4-1 to TRBJ2-1; TRBD2 aligns across 12 bases. Losses at the gene ends were 1 base for V and 3 bases for J; bases not matched to a gene: 4. From germline, CDR1 is MGHRA and CDR2 YSYEKL. This CDR3 is 17 amino acids long. The DNA for the CDR3 is TGCGCCAGCAGCCAAGGCGAACTAGCGGGGGGCTACAATGAGCAGTTCTTC. It translates to CASSQGELAGGYNEQFF.

CDR3 in amino acids: CASSIGLAGGKETQYF. Here the CDR3 DNA reads TGCGCCAGCAGCATCGGACTAGCGGGCGGTAAAGAGACCCAGTACTTC. The chain joins TRBV4-1 to TRBJ2-5; 11 nucleotides agree with TRBD2. This CDR3 is 16 amino acids long. Per the germline V gene, CDR1 is MGHRA and CDR2 is YSYEKL. V lost 5 bases to trimming and J lost 3 bases; unmatched junction nucleotides: 8.

The chain combines TRBV6-2 or TRBV6-3 with TRBJ1-1; a weak D match, TRBD1 (5 bases). V was pared by 5 bases and J by 0 bases, with 19 bases between. Germline lookup yields CDR1 MNHEY and CDR2 SVGEGT. This CDR3 comprises 17 residues. The CDR3 sequence: CASSPRGGLGVNTEAFF. For the CDR3, the DNA is TGTGCCAGCAGTCCCCGGGGGGGATTAGGAGTGAACACTGAAGCTTTCTTT.

The chain joins TRBV10-3 to TRBJ1-1; 7 bases align to TRBD1. CDR1 is ENHRY and CDR2 is SYGVKD in the germline V gene. CDR3 length equals 16 residues. Trimming cost V 3 bases and J 5 bases; bases outside gene matches: 12. In DNA, the CDR3 is TGTGCCATCAGTGAAATTGGGGCCCCAGGGGGGACTGAAGCTTTCTTT. Its translation: CAISEIGAPGGTEAFF.

The chain couples TRBV27 to TRBJ2-5; 7 positions agree with TRBD2. The trim removed 0 bases at V and 4 bases at J, leaving 11 bases unmatched. The V gene's germline CDR1 is MNHEY and CDR2 SMNVEV (reference sequence). The CDR3 runs to 17 residues. The CDR3 loop reads CASSLSGGRASGETQYF. The DNA of the CDR3 is TGTGCCAGCAGTTTATCTGGGGGGAGGGCCTCAGGAGAGACCCAGTACTTC.

The V and J genes are TRBV18 and TRBJ1-5; D is ambiguous. V was clipped by 3 bases and J by 5 bases, with 5 bases between them. Per the germline V gene, CDR1 is KGHSH and CDR2 is LQKENI. CDR3 length equals 12 residues. Here the CDR3 DNA reads TGTGCCAGCTCACCCTCGGATCAGCCCCAGCATTTT. This gives the protein CASSPSDQPQHF.

In DNA, the CDR3 is TGCGCCAGCAGTGGTGCGGGAAGTGCCGACAATGAGCAGTTCTTC. The encoded protein is CASSGAGSADNEQFF. V is TRBV10-2 and J is TRBJ2-1; TRBD2 is a possible D gene (6 bases). Germline V gene data show CDR1 as WSHSY and CDR2 as SAAADI. V lost 4 bases, J lost 5 bases, and 15 bases lay in between. CDR3 length equals 15 residues.

The chain recombines TRBV3-1 (or the pseudogene TRBV3-2) with TRBJ2-7; TRBD2 might be the D (6 bases). Trimming left V 1 base short and J 0 bases short, with 7 bases between. Per the germline V gene, CDR1 is LGHDT and CDR2 is YNNKEL (reference sequence). CDR3 length: 14 amino acids. The CDR3 is CASSQVGGSYEQYF. CDR3 nucleotide sequence: TGTGCCAGCAGCCAAGTCGGGGGCTCCTACGAGCAGTACTTC.

This chain joins TRBV28 and TRBJ1-2; D may be TRBD1 (5 bases). Germline V gene data show CDR1 as MDHEN and CDR2 as SYDVKM. The CDR3 totals 16 residues. V was clipped by 1 base and J by 1 base, with 13 bases between them. CDR3 loop: CASSLLRDGNNYGYTF. For the CDR3, the DNA is TGTGCCAGCAGTTTATTACGGGACGGGAATAACTATGGCTACACCTTC.

In DNA, the CDR3 is TGTGCCAGCAGTTTAGGAGGGAATAATTCACCCCTCCACTTT. Encoded protein: CASSLGGNNSPLHF. This chain links TRBV28 with TRBJ1-6; D is unclear. This CDR3 spans 14 amino acids. Germline V gives CDR1 MDHEN, CDR2 SYDVKM. Trimming cost V 2 bases and J 5 bases, with 7 bases left between them.

This chain links TRBV5-8 with TRBJ2-7; tentatively, D is TRBD2 (5 bases). The CDR3 extends over 14 amino acids. CDR1 SGHTS and CDR2 YDEGEE come from the germline V gene. V was trimmed by 2 bases and J by 0 bases, leaving 9 bases between them. The CDR3 is CASSFKRSSYEQYF. The CDR3 region has the DNA TGTGCCAGCAGCTTTAAGCGGAGCTCCTACGAGCAGTACTTC.

This clone was seen once. V and J are TRBV15 and TRBJ2-1; 9 bases are a match to TRBD2. J gave up 1 base and V 2 bases, and 3 bases lay outside the gene matches. The CDR3 has 16 amino acids. Germline V lookup: CDR1 LNHNV, CDR2 YYDKDF (reference sequence). CDR3 in DNA: TGTGCCACCAGCAGACCCGCGGGGGGGTCCTACAATGAGCAGTTCTTC. Protein sequence: CATSRPAGGSYNEQFF.

This chain connects TRBV5-1 to TRBJ1-1, with TRBD1 matching over 7 bases. Per germline, CDR1 SGHRS and CDR2 YFSETQ. CDR3 length: 15 amino acids. J was trimmed by 4 bases and V by 2 bases; bases with no gene match: 8. CDR3 DNA sequence: TGCGCCAGCAGCTTACACAGGGGCCTGGGCACTGAAGCTTTCTTT. It encodes CASSLHRGLGTEAFF.

This rearrangement joins TRBV13 to TRBJ1-4; 8 bases are a match to TRBD1. This CDR3 region has 15 residues. V lost 1 base and J lost 7; bases outside the gene matches: 5. CDR1 PRHDT and CDR2 FYEKMQ come from the germline V gene (reference sequence). CDR3 sequence reads: CASSLVDRGREKLFF. The CDR3 DNA follows: TGTGCCAGCAGCTTAGTCGACAGGGGACGTGAAAAACTGTTTTTT.

V and J are TRBV29-1 and TRBJ1-1; 7 bases agree with TRBD1. Germline CDR1 and CDR2: SQVTM and ANQGSEA. This CDR3 is 12 amino acids long. The V and J ends lost 5 bases and 5 bases, in that order; junction bases with no gene match: 5. This chain's CDR3 is CSVIQGETEAFF. CDR3 sequence (DNA): TGCAGCGTTATTCAGGGGGAGACTGAAGCTTTCTTT.